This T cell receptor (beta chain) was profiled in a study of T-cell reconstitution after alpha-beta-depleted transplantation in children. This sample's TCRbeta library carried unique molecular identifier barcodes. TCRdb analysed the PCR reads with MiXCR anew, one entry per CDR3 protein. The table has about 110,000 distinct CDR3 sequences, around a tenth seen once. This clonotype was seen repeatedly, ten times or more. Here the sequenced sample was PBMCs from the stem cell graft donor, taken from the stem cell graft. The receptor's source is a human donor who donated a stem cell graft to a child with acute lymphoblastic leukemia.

The CDR3 coding sequence is TGCGCCAGCAGCTTGGCGGCGGGGCCAGAGACCCAGTACTTC. Translated, it gives CASSLAAGPETQYF. This sequence joins TRBV5-1 and TRBJ2-5; possibly TRBD2 for D (6 bases). Germline V gene data show CDR1 as SGHRS and CDR2 as YFSETQ. This CDR3 region has 14 residues. V was pared by 0 bases and J by 4 bases, with 10 bases between.